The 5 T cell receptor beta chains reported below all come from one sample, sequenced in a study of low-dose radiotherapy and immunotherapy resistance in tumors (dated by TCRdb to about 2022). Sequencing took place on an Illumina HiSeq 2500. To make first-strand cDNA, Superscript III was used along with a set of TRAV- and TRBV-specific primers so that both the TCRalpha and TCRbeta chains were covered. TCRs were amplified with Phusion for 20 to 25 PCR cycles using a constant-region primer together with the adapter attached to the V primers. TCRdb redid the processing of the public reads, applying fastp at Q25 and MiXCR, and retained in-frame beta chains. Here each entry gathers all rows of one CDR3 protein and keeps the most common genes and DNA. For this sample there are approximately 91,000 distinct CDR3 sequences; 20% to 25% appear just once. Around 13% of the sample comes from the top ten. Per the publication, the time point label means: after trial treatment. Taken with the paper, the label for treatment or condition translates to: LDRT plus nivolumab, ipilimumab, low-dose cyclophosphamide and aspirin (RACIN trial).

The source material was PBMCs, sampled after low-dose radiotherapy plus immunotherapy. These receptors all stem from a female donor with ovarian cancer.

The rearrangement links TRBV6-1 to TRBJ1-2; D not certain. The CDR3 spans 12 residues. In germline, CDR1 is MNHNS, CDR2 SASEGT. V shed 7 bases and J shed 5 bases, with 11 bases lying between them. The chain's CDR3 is CASKRTDYGYTF. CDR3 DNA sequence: TGTGCCAGCAAAAGGACCGATTATGGCTACACCTTC.

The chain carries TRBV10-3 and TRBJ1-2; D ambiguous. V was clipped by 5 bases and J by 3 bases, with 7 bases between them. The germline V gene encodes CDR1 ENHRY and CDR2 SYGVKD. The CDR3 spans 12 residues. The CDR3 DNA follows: TGTGCCATCAGTATCGGACACTATGGCTACACCTTC. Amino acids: CAISIGHYGYTF.

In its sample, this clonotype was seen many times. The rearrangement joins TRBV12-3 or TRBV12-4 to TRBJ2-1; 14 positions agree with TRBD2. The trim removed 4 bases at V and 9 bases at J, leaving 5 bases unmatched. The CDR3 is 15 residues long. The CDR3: CASSSGLAGAAEQFF. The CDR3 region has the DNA TGTGCCAGCAGTTCGGGACTAGCGGGAGCCGCTGAGCAGTTCTTC.

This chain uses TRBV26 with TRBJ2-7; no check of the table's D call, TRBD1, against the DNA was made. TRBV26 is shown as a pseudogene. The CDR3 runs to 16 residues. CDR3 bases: TGTGCCAGCAGTTCTACCTCACCGGGACAGCGATACGAGCAGTACTTC. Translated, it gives CASSSTSPGQRYEQYF.

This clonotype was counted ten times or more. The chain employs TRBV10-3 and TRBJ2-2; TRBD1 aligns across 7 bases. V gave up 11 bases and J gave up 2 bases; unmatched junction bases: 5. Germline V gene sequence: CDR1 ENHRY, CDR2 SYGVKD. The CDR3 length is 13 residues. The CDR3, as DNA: TGTGCCGCCGGGACAGTTAACACCGGGGAGCTGTTTTTT. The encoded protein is CAAGTVNTGELFF.